A selection of T cell receptor beta chains follows, all from one sample in a study of blood T cells in healthy people across ages. TCRdb fed the 5' RACE reads into MiXCR, producing one record per CDR3 protein. Here the sample spans hundreds of thousands of distinct CDR3 sequences, 62% being singletons. The sequenced sample was blood. The receptors stem from a man younger than 45 in good health. The CDR3 runs from the conserved cysteine through the conserved F or W. Each record gives: clone size, J gene, D gene, V gene, CDR3 DNA, CDR3 protein. A D gene is named only where the DNA matches it firmly. Expanded clones get a size class; other rows say once, few or many, or leave the size out.

>once|TRBJ2-1|TRBD1|TRBV7-9
TGTGCCAGCACCCGGGGGACAGGGTCCCATGAGCAGTTCTTC
CASTRGTGSHEQFF
>few|TRBJ2-7|TRBD1|TRBV29-1
TGCAGCGTTGACCAGGGACAGGGGGCCTACGAGCAGTACTTC
CSVDQGQGAYEQYF
>NA|TRBJ2-1|TRBD1|TRBV9
TGTGCCAGCAGCTTTTCCGGACAGGGTAGCTACAATGAGCAGTTCTTC
CASSFSGQGSYNEQFF
>NA|TRBJ1-1|NA|TRBV4-3
TGCGCCAGCAGCTTCAAGGTGGGGGACACTGGAGCTTTCTTT
CASSFKVGDTGAFF
>NA|TRBJ2-1|NA|TRBV10-3
TGTGCCATCAGTGTCGGCCGGGGCGGTGAGACCCAGTTCTTC
CAISVGRGGETQFF
>NA|TRBJ2-5|NA|TRBV6-6
TGTGCCAGCAGTGTCACAGGGCTCGGGGAGCAGTACTTC
CASSVTGLGEQYF
>NA|TRBJ1-1|NA|TRBV5-1
TGCGCCAGCAGCTTGTCCAGGGTTTTGAACGCTGAAGCTTTCTTT
CASSLSRVLNAEAFF
>many|TRBJ2-7|NA|TRBV7-2
TGTGCCAGCAGCCCCGGGCCCACCTACGAGCAGTACTTC
CASSPGPTYEQYF
>NA|TRBJ2-7|TRBD2|TRBV13
TGTGCCAGCAGCTCGGGGGGGCACTTCTACGAGCAGTACTTC
CASSSGGHFYEQYF
>NA|TRBJ1-1|NA|TRBV12-3/TRBV12-4
TGTGCCAGCACCAAAGGGGCAGAAGGCACTGAAGCTTTCTTT
CASTKGAEGTEAFF
>NA|TRBJ2-1|NA|TRBV3-1
TGTGCCAGCAGCCAAGTCAACTCTGGGGGTGAGCAGTTCTTC
CASSQVNSGGEQFF
>NA|TRBJ1-2|NA|TRBV29-1
TGCAGCGTTCCAGGGGATATCGGCTACACCTTC
CSVPGDIGYTF
>NA|TRBJ2-7|NA|TRBV21-1
TGTGCCAGCAGCAAAACGGCGGTTAACACCAGCTACGAGCAGTACTTC
CASSKTAVNTSYEQYF
>NA|TRBJ2-2|NA|TRBV20-1
TGCAGTGCTAGAGAGGGGCAGAACACCGGGGAGCTGTTTTTT
CSAREGQNTGELFF
>NA|TRBJ2-4|TRBD1|TRBV5-5
TGTGCCAGCACCCTCCCAGGGACAGCCCGAGAGCAGTACTTC
CASTLPGTAREQYF
>few|TRBJ2-5|NA|TRBV12-3/TRBV12-4
TGTGCCAGCAGTTTCGGCCAGGCGAGGGAGTACTTC
CASSFGQAREYF
>few|TRBJ2-5|TRBD2|TRBV20-1
TGCAGTGCCCCCCGGGGGGGCCTTGAGACCCAGTACTTC
CSAPRGGLETQYF
>once|TRBJ2-3|TRBD2|TRBV5-1
TGCGCCAGCAGCTCAGGACTAGCGGGGGGGCCGGGCACAGATACGCAGTATTTT
CASSSGLAGGPGTDTQYF
>few|TRBJ1-2|TRBD1|TRBV5-1
TGCGCCAGCAGCCCCCCGGGACAGCTGGATGGCTACACCTTC
CASSPPGQLDGYTF
>NA|TRBJ1-1|NA|TRBV7-2
TGTGCCAGCAGCTCACTTTCCGGGAGGGCTGAAGCTTTCTTT
CASSSLSGRAEAFF
>few|TRBJ1-2|NA|TRBV12-3/TRBV12-4
TGTGCCAGCAGCCCGTTATCAACGTCCCGGGCCCAGGGCTACACCTTC
CASSPLSTSRAQGYTF
>few|TRBJ1-1|NA|TRBV3-1
TGTGCCAGCAGCCAAGCGACAGCGAACACTGAAGCTTTCTTT
CASSQATANTEAFF
>NA|TRBJ2-7|TRBD1|TRBV15
TGTGCCACCGGGACAGGGCGCTACGAGCAGTACTTC
CATGTGRYEQYF
>few|TRBJ2-7|NA|TRBV6-1
TGTGCCAGCAGTGAAACTGGATTATACGAGCAGTACTTC
CASSETGLYEQYF
>NA|TRBJ1-2|NA|TRBV4-3
TGCGCCAGCAGCCAAGAAGCAGGGCAACTCTATGGCTACACCTTC
CASSQEAGQLYGYTF
>NA|TRBJ2-7|TRBD1|TRBV20-1
TGCAGTGCCAACAGGGGATCGGGGGAGCAGTACTTC
CSANRGSGEQYF
>few|TRBJ1-2|TRBD1|TRBV20-1
TGCAGTGCCCCGGTCCGGGACAGGTCCTATGGCTACACCTTC
CSAPVRDRSYGYTF
>NA|TRBJ1-4|NA|TRBV4-3
TGCGCCAGCAGCCAGCGGTGGGGGCGCGGTGAAAAACTGTTTTTT
CASSQRWGRGEKLFF
>NA|TRBJ2-5|TRBD1|TRBV7-9
TGTGCCAGCAGCCGAGAGGACAGGGCGTTAGAGACCCAGTACTTC
CASSREDRALETQYF
>NA|TRBJ2-2|NA|TRBV4-2
TGTGCCAGCAGCCAGCCACAGTTGAACACCGGGGAGCTGTTTTTT
CASSQPQLNTGELFF
>NA|TRBJ1-6|NA|TRBV9
TGTGCCAGCAGCGTGGGCAGGGAACGAAGTTCACCCCTCCACTTT
CASSVGRERSSPLHF
>NA|TRBJ2-1|NA|TRBV20-1
TGCAGTGCGCGGGGGCGGGGTTTTAATGAGCAGTTCTTC
CSARGRGFNEQFF
>NA|TRBJ2-7|NA|TRBV18
TGTGCCAGCTCATCGGACAACTACGAGCAGTACTTC
CASSSDNYEQYF
>NA|TRBJ2-5|NA|TRBV3-1
TGTGCCAGCAGCCGGGAACAGGGTGAGACCCAGTACTTC
CASSREQGETQYF
>few|TRBJ1-5|TRBD1|TRBV12-3/TRBV12-4
TGTGCCAGCAGGTGGGACAGGATAAGAATAGACAATCAGCCCCAGCATTTT
CASRWDRIRIDNQPQHF
>NA|TRBJ2-2|NA|TRBV5-5
TGTGCCAGCAGCTTGGCCTTGAGGGGGAACACCGGGGAGCTGTTTTTT
CASSLALRGNTGELFF
>NA|TRBJ2-7|NA|TRBV7-2
TGTGCCAGCAGCTTAGCCCGAGACCAGTACTTC
CASSLARDQYF
>NA|TRBJ1-2|TRBD1|TRBV20-1
TGCAGTTCTAGAGGGAGGGACAGGCGGACGAAAAACTATGGCTACACCTTC
CSSRGRDRRTKNYGYTF
>NA|TRBJ2-1|TRBD2|TRBV15
TGTGCCACCAGCCTTAGCGGGGGAGCCTACAATGAGCAGTTCTTC
CATSLSGGAYNEQFF
>NA|TRBJ1-6|NA|TRBV7-2
TGTGCCAGCAGCGTAGACAGCCCTAGCTCCTATAATTCACCCCTCCACTTT
CASSVDSPSSYNSPLHF
>NA|TRBJ2-1|TRBD2|TRBV6-2/TRBV6-3
TGTGCCAGCATCCTGGCGGGGGTGTCCAGGAAGTACTACAATGAGCAGTTCTTC
CASILAGVSRKYYNEQFF
>NA|TRBJ1-6|NA|TRBV10-3
TGTGCCATCAGTATCAGGGGACCGACCTATAATTCACCCCTCCACTTT
CAISIRGPTYNSPLHF
>NA|TRBJ1-1|NA|TRBV20-1
TGCAGCGCCATAGCGGCGCGGATGAACACTGAAGCTTTCTTT
CSAIAARMNTEAFF
>NA|TRBJ2-7|TRBD2|TRBV12-3/TRBV12-4
TGTGCCAGCAGTTTATACGTTGCTAGCGGTTCCGAGCAGTACTTC
CASSLYVASGSEQYF
>few|TRBJ2-3|NA|TRBV24-1
TGTGCCACCAGTGATGCTTCCACTAGCACAGATACGCAGTATTTT
CATSDASTSTDTQYF
>NA|TRBJ2-5|TRBD1|TRBV10-2
TGCGCCAGCAGTCACGGGACAGCGGACCGCGGGGAGACCCAGTACTTC
CASSHGTADRGETQYF
>NA|TRBJ2-7|TRBD1|TRBV20-1
TGCAGTGCCACCCATCGGAACGGGACAGCCATCTACGAGCAGTACTTC
CSATHRNGTAIYEQYF